The 17 T cell receptor beta chains listed next were all sequenced from one sample in a study of beta chain features in type 1 diabetes. Study-level results: In all four CD4+ subsets, TCRB CDR3 length was significantly, moderately reduced in type 1 diabetes.

Of the isolated RNA, all was reverse transcribed, and so the sequenced material was expressed TCRB transcripts. Assay: immunoSEQ multiplex PCR; the TCRdb copy retains only in-frame clones and omits some. This table has under 55,000 clones, under 50% appearing once. Their antigen targets remain unknown. Material: Tregs from blood. Receptors were obtained from a man younger than 40 with type 1 diabetes.

V is TRBV29-1 and J is TRBJ1-1, with D possibly being TRBD1 (6 bases). Germline lookup yields CDR1 SQVTM and CDR2 ANQGSEA. Trimming left V 3 bases short and J 2 bases short, with 10 bases between. CDR3 length equals 13 residues. Here the CDR3 DNA reads TGCAGCGTTGACGTGACAGGAAACACTGAAGCTTTCTTT. Amino acids: CSVDVTGNTEAFF.

In its sample, this clone was seen a few times. The chain uses TRBV5-5 and TRBJ2-1, with 7 bases aligning to TRBD2. The CDR3 extends over 15 amino acids. J lost 2 bases, V lost 1 base, and 3 bases had no gene match. Germline V gene data show CDR1 as SGHKS and CDR2 as YYEKEE (reference sequence). The CDR3 DNA is TGTGCCAGCAGCTTGCTGGCGGGAGCCTACAATGAGCAGTTCTTC. Protein: CASSLLAGAYNEQFF.

The chain recombines TRBV11-2 with TRBJ2-3; 8 bases are shared with TRBD2. Germline V gene lookup returns CDR1 SGHAT and CDR2 FQNNGV. CDR3 length equals 14 residues. After removal of 5 bases from V and 1 base from J, the junction contained 2 bases not matched to a gene. The CDR3 region has the DNA TGTGCCAGCAGCCCGACTAGCGGCACAGATACGCAGTATTTT. Protein sequence: CASSPTSGTDTQYF.

The V and J genes are TRBV7-9 and TRBJ2-7; D perhaps matches TRBD1 (5 bases). Looked up from germline, CDR1 is SEHNR and CDR2 is FQNEAQ (reference sequence). Trimming stripped 5 bases from V and 6 bases from J, with 11 bases between. CDR3 size: 12 residues. The CDR3 spells CASSPQGLEQYF. CDR3 bases: TGTGCCAGCAGCCCCCAGGGCCTCGAGCAGTACTTC.

This clone was recorded once. The gene calls are TRBV29-1 and TRBJ1-2; tentative D call: TRBD1 (6 bases). CDR3 length equals 13 residues. V lost 7 bases and J lost 4, with 16 bases in between. Germline lookup yields CDR1 SQVTM and CDR2 ANQGSEA. This chain's CDR3 is CSAENRVGYGYTF. The CDR3 nucleotides read TGCAGCGCCGAGAACAGGGTCGGCTATGGCTACACCTTC.

The chain carries TRBV5-4 and TRBJ2-5; 11 nucleotides line up with TRBD2. The CDR3 is 18 amino acids. J was trimmed by 2 bases and V by 4 bases; bases with no gene match: 13. From germline, CDR1 is SGHNT and CDR2 YYREEE (reference sequence). DNA of the CDR3: TGTGCCAGCAGCCCCCCACCATCACTAGCGGGAGTTCAAGAGACCCAGTACTTC. Amino acid sequence: CASSPPPSLAGVQETQYF. The full variable domain, in which reference TRBV5-4 and TRBJ2-5 provide the parts outside the CDR3, is ETGVTQSPTHLIKTRGQQVTLRCSSQSGHNTVSWYQQALGQGPQFIFQYYREEENGRGNFPPRFSGLQFPNYSSELNVNALELDDSALYLCASSPPPSLAGVQETQYFGPGTRLLVL.

This chain uses TRBV2 with TRBJ2-1; the D is unclear. There are 15 residues in the CDR3. Germline lookup yields CDR1 SNHLY and CDR2 FYNNEI. V shed 1 base and J shed 0 bases, with 7 bases lying between them. The CDR3 protein is CASSEGLSSYNEQFF. The CDR3 bases are TGTGCCAGCAGTGAAGGTCTTAGCTCCTACAATGAGCAGTTCTTC.

This clone was picked up a small number of times. This chain joins TRBV29-1 and TRBJ2-2, with D perhaps matching TRBD2 (5 bases). V was pared by 5 bases and J by 4 bases, with 8 bases between. The germline V gene has CDR1 SQVTM and CDR2 ANQGSEA. There are 12 residues in the CDR3. CDR3 DNA sequence: TGCAGCGTTAACGCGGGCACCGGGGAGCTGTTTTTT. The encoded protein is CSVNAGTGELFF.

The V gene is TRBV5-1, the J gene TRBJ2-4, with D perhaps matching TRBD1 (6 bases). Trimming took off 5 bases at V and 1 base at J, with 13 bases between the two ends. CDR1 is SGHRS, CDR2 YFSETQ, per germline. This CDR3 region has 15 residues. The DNA of the CDR3 is TGCGCCAGCAGTTCATATACAGGGGCCAAAAACATTCAGTACTTC. Amino acid sequence: CASSSYTGAKNIQYF.

The rearrangement joins TRBV27 to TRBJ2-5, with TRBD2 matching over 11 bases. The germline V gene encodes CDR1 MNHEY and CDR2 SMNVEV (reference sequence). V was pared by 5 bases and J by 4 bases, with 15 bases of the junction left unmatched. The CDR3 runs 18 residues. The CDR3 loop reads CASSPRRLAGGGRETQYF. In DNA, the CDR3 is TGTGCCAGCAGTCCCCGTCGCCTAGCGGGAGGAGGTCGAGAGACCCAGTACTTC.

The chain has TRBV5-1 and TRBJ2-3; TRBD2 agrees at 7 bases. The V gene's germline CDR1 is SGHRS and CDR2 YFSETQ. This CDR3 contains 15 residues. V shed 5 bases, J shed 3 bases, and the junction held 9 bases outside the gene matches. This CDR3 is CASSRGVKGTDTQYF. CDR3 DNA sequence: TGCGCCAGCAGTCGGGGGGTAAAGGGGACAGATACGCAGTATTTT.

This clone turned up a few times. The rearrangement links TRBV7-2 to TRBJ2-5, with TRBD1 matching 8 bases. The CDR3 totals 14 residues. V lost 6 bases, J lost 1 base, and 4 bases stayed unmatched. The germline V gene encodes CDR1 SGHTA and CDR2 FQGNSA. As DNA, the CDR3 is TGTGCCAGCAGTAATCAGGGGGCCCAAGAGACCCAGTACTTC. The encoded protein is CASSNQGAQETQYF.

This clone was observed a few times. CDR3 amino acids: CASSYSRGLISYEQYF. In DNA, the CDR3 is TGTGCCAGCAGTTACTCCAGGGGGCTTATCTCCTACGAGCAGTACTTC. The rearrangement links TRBV6-6 to TRBJ2-5, with 8 nucleotides matching TRBD1. Matching the DNA end better, TRBJ2-7 makes the J call doubtful. Germline V lookup: CDR1 MNHNY, CDR2 SVGAGI (reference sequence). The length of the CDR3 is 16 residues.

This clone was counted a few times. This sequence joins TRBV5-1 and TRBJ2-6, with 10 bases fitting TRBD1. The CDR3 totals 16 residues. The trim removed 3 bases at V and 4 bases at J, leaving 4 bases unmatched. Germline lookup yields CDR1 SGHRS and CDR2 YFSETQ. The CDR3 DNA sequence: TGCGCCAGCAGCTCGGGACAGGGGTCCGGGGCCAACGTCCTGACTTTC. It yields the protein CASSSGQGSGANVLTF.

The V gene is TRBV10-2, the J gene TRBJ2-7; 10 positions match TRBD1. The germline CDR1 and CDR2 sequences are WSHSY and SAAADI. V was pared by 11 bases and J by 2 bases, with 3 bases of the junction left unmatched. The CDR3 is 12 residues long. The CDR3 region is CAGGQGAYEQYF. In DNA form, the CDR3 reads TGCGCCGGAGGACAGGGGGCCTACGAGCAGTACTTC.

The chain links TRBV5-4 to TRBJ2-1, with 9 nucleotides matching TRBD2. The CDR3 loop spans 16 amino acids. Germline V gene data show CDR1 as SGHNT and CDR2 as YYREEE (reference sequence). The J segment lost 3 bases and the V segment lost 2 bases, leaving 6 bases of the junction unmatched. The DNA of the CDR3 is TGTGCCAGCAGCTTTGGGACTAGCCTGTTCTACAATGAGCAGTTCTTC. This gives the protein CASSFGTSLFYNEQFF.

The V call is TRBV19, the J call TRBJ1-1, with 8 bases aligning to TRBD1. The germline V gene encodes CDR1 LNHDA and CDR2 SQIVND (reference sequence). With V trimmed by 5 bases and J by 2 bases, 7 bases remained unmatched. The CDR3 length is 15 residues. CDR3 in amino acids: CASSYRAGGNTEAFF. DNA for the CDR3: TGTGCCAGTAGTTATCGGGCAGGGGGCAACACTGAAGCTTTCTTT.